This note documents a single TCR beta chain sequence. Its antigen remains unidentified. Within one base of it there is no much larger clone, and no base qualities were kept. Additional DNA sequences in this sample encode the identical CDR3. This record belongs to a study of T cell responses to AZD1222 COVID-19 vaccine (dated by TCRdb to the early 2020s). Some background on the complete study: A total of under 250 trial participants underwent TCR sequencing, of whom about 200 had received two doses of AZD1222 and around 25 had received two doses of the MenACWY control vaccine. Enrollment into the trials was organized by age into subgroups of 18-55, 56-69 and 70-plus years, and those subgroups contained roughly 140, 27 and 60 TCR-sequenced participants, respectively. The paper as a whole reports these results and caveats: Participants were mostly white British, with more females than males. The authors suggested clonal diversity may have been underestimated. Reportedly, almost half of the unique spike-specific TCRs recognized epitopes lying outside the regions that are mutated in the B.1.351 and B.1.1.7 variants. The vaccine-associated CD4 TCRs covered the entire spike protein, and the dominant responses fell in regions 160-218 and 743-854. Because no day 14 peak-response samples were available, the repertoires could be characterized only after the peak T cell response. After two AZD1222 doses, both the breadth and the depth of spike-specific TCRs were significantly higher than at day 0 and than in MenACWY recipients. Conclusions about previously exposed vaccinees are limited, since just 5 or 6 AZD1222 recipients were seropositive for SARS-CoV-2 at baseline. The 56-69-year group was small, and its depth increase did not reach significance, likely because of low power.

Counted from cysteine to phenylalanine, this CDR3 has 10 amino acids. The only DNA kept is the CDR3, 30 bases in frame from the first base. Trimming costs V 6 bases and J 7 bases, and their ends lie 4 bases apart. The time point tag for this specimen amounts to: about 28 days (+/-7) after the second vaccine dose. AZD1222 recipients with second doses at about 4 weeks or about 12 weeks were pooled, because spike-specific TCR depth and breadth did not differ between schedules. Samples from vaccinated people were obtained from the UK trials COV001 and COV002, which included a single-blind randomized controlled phase 2/3 trial of AZD1222 (ChAdOx1 nCoV-19) in healthy adults. Trial participant PBMC samples were collected at day 0 and day 28 after the second dose for TCRbeta chain sequencing. The CDR3 regions of human TCRbeta chains were subjected to immunosequencing. Per the source publication's procedure: Repertoire TCRs were checked for matches against a reference library of SARS-CoV-2-specific TCRs that had been generated using the MIRA antigen-specificity platform. Breadth meant the fraction of unique TCRs that were SARS-CoV-2-associated, whereas depth meant the fraction of total T cells that were SARS-CoV-2-associated. Using the MIRA data, each spike-specific TCR was assigned both to the spike region to which the TCR was reactive and to a CD4 or CD8 class. Log10-transformed breadth and depth values were compared by one-way ANOVA with Sidak's multiple comparisons tests. This immuneACCESS table, as held by TCRdb, lists in-frame sequences with V and J called but not all clones. Of the missing ones, under half trace to an unresolved V gene in checked studies; the others have no known cause. The V and J calls and clone size are taken from that table; D and trimming were inferred from the DNA. The sample has 150,000 to 200,000 clones on record, roughly 87% of them singletons. About 5.9% of the sample goes to the ten largest clones.

The sample in question was peripheral blood, obtained 28 days after the second AZD1222 dose. Recombination joined TRBV12-3 or TRBV12-4 with TRBJ2-1, with no confident D gene call. The sequence came from an adult who received the AZD1222 COVID-19 vaccine. CDR3 reads: CASSRNEQFF. The DNA reads TGTGCCAGCAGCCGGAATGAGCAGTTCTTC.